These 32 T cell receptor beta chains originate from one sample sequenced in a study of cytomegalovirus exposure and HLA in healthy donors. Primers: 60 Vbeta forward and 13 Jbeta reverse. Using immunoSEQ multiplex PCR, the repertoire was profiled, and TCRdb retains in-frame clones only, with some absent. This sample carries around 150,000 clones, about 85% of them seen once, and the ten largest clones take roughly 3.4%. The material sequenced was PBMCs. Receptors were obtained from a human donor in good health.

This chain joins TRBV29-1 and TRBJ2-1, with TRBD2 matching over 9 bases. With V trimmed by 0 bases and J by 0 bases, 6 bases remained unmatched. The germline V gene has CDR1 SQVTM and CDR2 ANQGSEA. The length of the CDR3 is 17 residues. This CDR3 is CSVEDPAGGRSYNEQFF. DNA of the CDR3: TGCAGCGTTGAAGATCCAGCGGGGGGACGCTCCTACAATGAGCAGTTCTTC.

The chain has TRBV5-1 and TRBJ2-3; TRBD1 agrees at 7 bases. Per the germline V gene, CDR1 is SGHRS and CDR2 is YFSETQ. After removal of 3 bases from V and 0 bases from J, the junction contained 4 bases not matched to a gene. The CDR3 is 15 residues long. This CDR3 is CASSWTGASTDTQYF. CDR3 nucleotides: TGCGCCAGCAGCTGGACAGGAGCTAGCACAGATACGCAGTATTTT.

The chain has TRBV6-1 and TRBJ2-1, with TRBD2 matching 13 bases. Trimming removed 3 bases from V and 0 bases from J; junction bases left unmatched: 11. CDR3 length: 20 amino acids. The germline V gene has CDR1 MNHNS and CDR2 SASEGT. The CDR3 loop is CASSDPGTSGVSSSYNEQFF. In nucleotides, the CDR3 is TGTGCCAGCAGTGACCCTGGGACTAGCGGGGTCTCGAGCTCCTACAATGAGCAGTTCTTC.

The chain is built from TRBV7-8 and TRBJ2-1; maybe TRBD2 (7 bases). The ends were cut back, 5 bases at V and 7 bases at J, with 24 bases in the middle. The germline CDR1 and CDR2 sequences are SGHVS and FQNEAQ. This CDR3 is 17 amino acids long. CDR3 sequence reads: CASSEGGVRGEKNEQFF. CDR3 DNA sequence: TGTGCCAGCAGCGAAGGGGGGGTTCGGGGGGAAAAAAATGAGCAGTTCTTC.

CDR3 nucleotide sequence: TGTGCCAGCAGCCCATCCCCCCAGCATTTT. It yields the protein CASSPSPQHF. The genes are TRBV7-8 and TRBJ1-5; no reliable D call. V lost 5 bases, J lost 10 bases, and 6 bases lay in between. The CDR3 spans 10 residues. Germline V gives CDR1 SGHVS, CDR2 FQNEAQ. The whole variable domain, remainder taken from reference TRBV7-8 and TRBJ1-5, is GAGVSQSPRYKVAKRGQDVALRCDPISGHVSLFWYQQALGQGPEFLTYFQNEAQLDKSGLPSDRFFAERPEGSVSTLKIQRTQQEDSAVYLCASSPSPQHFGDGTRLSIL.

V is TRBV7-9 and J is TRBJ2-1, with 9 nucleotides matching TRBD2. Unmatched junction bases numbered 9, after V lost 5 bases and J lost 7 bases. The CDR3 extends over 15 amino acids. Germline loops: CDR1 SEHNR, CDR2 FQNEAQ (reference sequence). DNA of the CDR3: TGTGCCAGCAGCGTCGGGACTAGCTCCTGGAATGAGCAGTTCTTC. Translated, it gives CASSVGTSSWNEQFF.

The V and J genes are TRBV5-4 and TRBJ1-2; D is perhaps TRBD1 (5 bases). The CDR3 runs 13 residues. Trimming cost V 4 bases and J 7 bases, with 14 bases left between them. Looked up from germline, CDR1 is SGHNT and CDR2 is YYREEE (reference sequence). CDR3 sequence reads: CASSGRSQAGYTF. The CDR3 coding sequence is TGTGCCAGCAGCGGTAGGTCACAGGCTGGCTACACCTTC.

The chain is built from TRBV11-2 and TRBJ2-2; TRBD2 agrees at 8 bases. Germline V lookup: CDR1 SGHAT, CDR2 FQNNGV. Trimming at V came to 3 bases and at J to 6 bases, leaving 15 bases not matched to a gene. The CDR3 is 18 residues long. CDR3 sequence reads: CASSLSRLAGKVAGELFF. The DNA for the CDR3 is TGTGCCAGCAGCTTGAGTAGGTTAGCGGGAAAGGTCGCCGGGGAGCTGTTTTTT.

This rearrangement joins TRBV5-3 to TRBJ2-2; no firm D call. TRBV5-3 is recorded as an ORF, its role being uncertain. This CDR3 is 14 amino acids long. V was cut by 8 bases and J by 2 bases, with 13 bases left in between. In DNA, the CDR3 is TGTGCCAGCCTTATGAGCCGAAACACCGGGGAGCTGTTTTTT. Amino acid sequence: CASLMSRNTGELFF.

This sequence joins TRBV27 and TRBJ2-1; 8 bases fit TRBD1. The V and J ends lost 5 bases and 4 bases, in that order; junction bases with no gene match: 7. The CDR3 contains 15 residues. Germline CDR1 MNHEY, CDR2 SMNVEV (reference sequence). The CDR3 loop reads CASSRTGSYYNEQFF. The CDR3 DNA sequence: TGTGCCAGCAGTCGGACAGGGTCCTATTACAATGAGCAGTTCTTC.

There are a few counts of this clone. DNA for the CDR3: TGTGCCAGCAGTTACTCAAACAGGAATCAGCCCCAGCATTTT. This encodes CASSYSNRNQPQHF. The gene calls are TRBV6-6 and TRBJ1-5; tentatively, D is TRBD1 (5 bases). This CDR3 has 14 amino acids. CDR1 and CDR2 (germline): MNHNY, SVGAGI (reference sequence). Trimming took 0 bases from V and 4 from J, leaving 7 bases between them.

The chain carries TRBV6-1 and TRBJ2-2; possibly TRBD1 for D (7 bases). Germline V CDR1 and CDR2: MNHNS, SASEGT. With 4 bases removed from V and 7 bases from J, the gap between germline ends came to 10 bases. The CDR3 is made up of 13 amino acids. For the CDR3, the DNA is TGTGCCAGCAGTGGACAGGGAGGCGGGGAGCTGTTTTTT. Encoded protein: CASSGQGGGELFF.

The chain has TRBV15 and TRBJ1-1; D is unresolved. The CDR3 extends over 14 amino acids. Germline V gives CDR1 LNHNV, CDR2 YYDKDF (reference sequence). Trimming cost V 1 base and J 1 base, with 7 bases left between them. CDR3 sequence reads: CATSRVFGNTEAFF. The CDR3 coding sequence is TGTGCCACCAGCAGAGTTTTCGGGAACACTGAAGCTTTCTTT.

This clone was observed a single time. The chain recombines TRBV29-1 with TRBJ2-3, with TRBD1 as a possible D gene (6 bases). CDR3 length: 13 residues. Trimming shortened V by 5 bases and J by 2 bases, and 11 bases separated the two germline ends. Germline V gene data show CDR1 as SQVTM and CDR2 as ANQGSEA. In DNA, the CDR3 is TGCAGCGTTATACAGGGACACACAGATACGCAGTATTTT. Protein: CSVIQGHTDTQYF.

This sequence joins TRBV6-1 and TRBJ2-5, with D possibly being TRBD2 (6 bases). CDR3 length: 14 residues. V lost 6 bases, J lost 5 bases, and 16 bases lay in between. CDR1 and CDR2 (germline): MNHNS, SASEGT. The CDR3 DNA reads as TGTGCCAGCAGCCTCTCCAGCGGGTTGGAGACCCAGTACTTC. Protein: CASSLSSGLETQYF.

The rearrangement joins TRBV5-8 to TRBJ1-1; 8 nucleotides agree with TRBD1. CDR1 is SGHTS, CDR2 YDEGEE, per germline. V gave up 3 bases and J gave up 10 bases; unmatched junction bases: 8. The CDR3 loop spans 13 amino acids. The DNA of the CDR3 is TGTGCCAGCAGCTCGATTAAACAGGGGGGAGCTTTCTTT. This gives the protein CASSSIKQGGAFF. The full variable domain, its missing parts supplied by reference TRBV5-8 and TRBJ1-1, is EAGVTQSPTHLIKTRGQQATLRCSPISGHTSVYWYQQALGLGLQFLLWYDEGEERNRGNFPPRFSGRQFPNYSSELNVNALELEDSALYLCASSSIKQGGAFFGQGTRLTVV.

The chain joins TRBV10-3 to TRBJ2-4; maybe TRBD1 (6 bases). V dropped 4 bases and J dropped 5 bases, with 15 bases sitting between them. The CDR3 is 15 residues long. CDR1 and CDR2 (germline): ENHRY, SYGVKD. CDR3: CAISAGNRVQNIQYF. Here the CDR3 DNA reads TGTGCCATCAGTGCCGGGAACAGGGTGCAAAACATTCAGTACTTC.

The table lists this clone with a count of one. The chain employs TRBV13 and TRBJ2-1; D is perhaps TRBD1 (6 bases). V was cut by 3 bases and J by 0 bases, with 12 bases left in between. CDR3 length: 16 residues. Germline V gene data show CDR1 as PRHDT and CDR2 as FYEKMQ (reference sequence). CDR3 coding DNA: TGTGCCAGCAGCTTTAAGGGACATAGCTCCTACAATGAGCAGTTCTTC. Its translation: CASSFKGHSSYNEQFF.

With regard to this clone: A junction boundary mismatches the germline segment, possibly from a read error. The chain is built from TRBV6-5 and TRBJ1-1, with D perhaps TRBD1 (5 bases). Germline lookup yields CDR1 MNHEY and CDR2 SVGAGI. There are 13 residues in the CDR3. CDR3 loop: CASSYAGRDAQRF. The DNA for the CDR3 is TGTGCCAGCAGTTACGCGGGACGGGACGCCCAACGCTTT.

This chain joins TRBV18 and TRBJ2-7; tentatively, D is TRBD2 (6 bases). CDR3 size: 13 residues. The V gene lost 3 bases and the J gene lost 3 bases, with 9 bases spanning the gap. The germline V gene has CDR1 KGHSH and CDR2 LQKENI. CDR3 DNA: TGTGCCAGCTCACCTGGGGGGAACTACGAGCAGTACTTC. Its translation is CASSPGGNYEQYF.

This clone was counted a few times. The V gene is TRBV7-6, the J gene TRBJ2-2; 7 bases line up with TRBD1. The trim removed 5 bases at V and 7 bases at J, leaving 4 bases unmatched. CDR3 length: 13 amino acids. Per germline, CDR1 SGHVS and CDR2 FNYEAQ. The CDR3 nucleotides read TGTGCCAGCAGCCCAAGGGACAGCGGGGAGCTGTTTTTT. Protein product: CASSPRDSGELFF. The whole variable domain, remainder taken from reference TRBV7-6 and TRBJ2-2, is GAGVSQSPRYKVTKRGQDVALRCDPISGHVSLYWYRQALGQGPEFLTYFNYEAQQDKSGLPNDRFSAERPEGSISTLTIQRTEQRDSAMYRCASSPRDSGELFFGEGSRLTVL.

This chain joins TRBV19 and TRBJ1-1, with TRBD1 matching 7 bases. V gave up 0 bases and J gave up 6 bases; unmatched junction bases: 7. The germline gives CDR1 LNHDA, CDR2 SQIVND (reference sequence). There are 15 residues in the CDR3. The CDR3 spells CASSIDPRDSAEAFF. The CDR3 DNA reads TGTGCCAGTAGTATAGACCCCCGGGACAGCGCTGAAGCTTTCTTT. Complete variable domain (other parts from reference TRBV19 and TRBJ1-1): DGGITQSPKYLFRKEGQNVTLSCEQNLNHDAMYWYRQDPGQGLRLIYYSQIVNDFQKGDIAEGYSVSREKKESFPLTVTSAQKNPTAFYLCASSIDPRDSAEAFFGQGTRLTVV.

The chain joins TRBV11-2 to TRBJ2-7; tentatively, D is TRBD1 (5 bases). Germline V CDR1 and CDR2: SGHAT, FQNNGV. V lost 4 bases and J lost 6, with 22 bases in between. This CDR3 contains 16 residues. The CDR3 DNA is TGTGCCAGCAGCTCCTACATGGGCGGACAAGGAGCCGAGCAGTACTTC. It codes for CASSSYMGGQGAEQYF.

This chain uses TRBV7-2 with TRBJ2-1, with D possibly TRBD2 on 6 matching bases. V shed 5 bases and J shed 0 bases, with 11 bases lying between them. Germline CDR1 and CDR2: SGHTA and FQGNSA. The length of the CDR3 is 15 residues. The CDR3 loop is CASSGTGDSYNEQFF. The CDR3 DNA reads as TGTGCCAGCAGCGGGACGGGAGACTCCTACAATGAGCAGTTCTTC. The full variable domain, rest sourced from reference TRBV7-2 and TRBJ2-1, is GAGVSQSPSNKVTEKGKDVELRCDPISGHTALYWYRQSLGQGLEFLIYFQGNSAPDKSGLPSDRFSAERTGGSVSTLTIQRTQQEDSAVYLCASSGTGDSYNEQFFGPGTRLTVL.

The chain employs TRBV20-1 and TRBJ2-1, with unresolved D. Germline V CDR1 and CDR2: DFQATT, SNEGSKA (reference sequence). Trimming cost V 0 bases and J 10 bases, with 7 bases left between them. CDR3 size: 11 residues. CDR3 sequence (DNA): TGCAGTGCTAGAGACGACTTCGAGCAGTTCTTC. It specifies CSARDDFEQFF.

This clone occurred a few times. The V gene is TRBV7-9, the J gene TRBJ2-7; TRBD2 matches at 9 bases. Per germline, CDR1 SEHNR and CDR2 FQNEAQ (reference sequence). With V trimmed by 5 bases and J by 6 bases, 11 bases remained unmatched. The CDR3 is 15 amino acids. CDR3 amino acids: CASSHDIAGAGEQYF. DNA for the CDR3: TGTGCCAGCAGCCACGATATAGCGGGAGCCGGCGAGCAGTACTTC.

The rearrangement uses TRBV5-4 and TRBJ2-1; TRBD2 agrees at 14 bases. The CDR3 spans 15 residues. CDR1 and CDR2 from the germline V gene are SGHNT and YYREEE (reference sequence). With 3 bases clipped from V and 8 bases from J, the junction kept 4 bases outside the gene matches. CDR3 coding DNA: TGTGCCAGCAGCTCCGGGACTAGCGGGAGCTATGAGCAGTTCTTC. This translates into CASSSGTSGSYEQFF. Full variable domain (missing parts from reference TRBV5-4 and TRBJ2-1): ETGVTQSPTHLIKTRGQQVTLRCSSQSGHNTVSWYQQALGQGPQFIFQYYREEENGRGNFPPRFSGLQFPNYSSELNVNALELDDSALYLCASSSGTSGSYEQFFGPGTRLTVL.

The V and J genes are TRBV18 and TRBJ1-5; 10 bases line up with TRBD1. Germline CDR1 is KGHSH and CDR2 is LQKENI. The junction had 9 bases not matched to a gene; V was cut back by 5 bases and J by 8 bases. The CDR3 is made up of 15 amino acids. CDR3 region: CASSTGTGESEPQHF. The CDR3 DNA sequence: TGTGCCAGCTCAACCGGGACAGGGGAGAGTGAGCCCCAGCATTTT.

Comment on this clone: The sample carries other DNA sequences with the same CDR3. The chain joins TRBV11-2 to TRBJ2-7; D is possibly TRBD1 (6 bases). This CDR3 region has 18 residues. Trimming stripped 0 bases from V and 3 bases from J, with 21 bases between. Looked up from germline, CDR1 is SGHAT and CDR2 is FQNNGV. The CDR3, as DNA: TGTGCCAGCAGCTTAGATTGGATCCGGGGCACAGGGAGCTACGAGCAGTACTTC. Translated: CASSLDWIRGTGSYEQYF.

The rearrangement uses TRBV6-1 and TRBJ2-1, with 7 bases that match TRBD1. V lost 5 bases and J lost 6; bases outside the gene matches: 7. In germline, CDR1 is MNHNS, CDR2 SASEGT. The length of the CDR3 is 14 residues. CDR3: CASSLTGSVNEQFF. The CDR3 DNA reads TGTGCCAGCAGTTTGACAGGGTCGGTCAATGAGCAGTTCTTC.

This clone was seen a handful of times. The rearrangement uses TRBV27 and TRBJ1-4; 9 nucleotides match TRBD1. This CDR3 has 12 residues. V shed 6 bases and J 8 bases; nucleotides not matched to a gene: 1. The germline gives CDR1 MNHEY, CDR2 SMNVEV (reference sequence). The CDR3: CASRGQGEKLFF. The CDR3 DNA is TGTGCCAGCAGAGGACAGGGGGAAAAACTGTTTTTT.

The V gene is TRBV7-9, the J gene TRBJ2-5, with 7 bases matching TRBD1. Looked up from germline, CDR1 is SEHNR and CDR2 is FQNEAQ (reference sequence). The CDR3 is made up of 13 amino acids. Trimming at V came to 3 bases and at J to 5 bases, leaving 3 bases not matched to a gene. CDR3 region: CASSLTGLETQYF. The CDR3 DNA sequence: TGTGCCAGCAGCTTGACAGGGTTGGAGACCCAGTACTTC. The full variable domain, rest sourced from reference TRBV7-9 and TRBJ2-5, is DTGVSQNPRHKITKRGQNVTFRCDPISEHNRLYWYRQTLGQGPEFLTYFQNEAQLEKSRLLSDRFSAERPKGSFSTLEIQRTEQGDSAMYLCASSLTGLETQYFGPGTRLLVL.